This T cell receptor (beta chain) was identified in a study of cytomegalovirus exposure and HLA in healthy donors. Overall study results and limits: In a later analysis, TCR beta V- and J-gene trimming was associated with a missense DCLRE1C variant.

The germline gives CDR1 KGHSH, CDR2 LQKENI. Deletions cut 3 bases from V and 5 bases from J, with 3 bases between. This CDR3 is built from 11 residues. In the PCR, 60 Vbeta and 13 Jbeta primers were used. The assay was immunoSEQ multiplex PCR, and TCRdb's table has in-frame clones only and misses some. The table includes about 65,000 clones, 78% detected once. In regard to this clone: What it binds is not known.

The chain has TRBV18 and TRBJ2-3; D gene uncertain. Sample: PBMCs. The TCR originated in a girl aged 5 to 17 in good health and CMV-seropositive. The CDR3 sequence: CASSPKDTQYF. DNA of the CDR3: TGTGCCAGCTCACCTAAAGATACGCAGTATTTT.